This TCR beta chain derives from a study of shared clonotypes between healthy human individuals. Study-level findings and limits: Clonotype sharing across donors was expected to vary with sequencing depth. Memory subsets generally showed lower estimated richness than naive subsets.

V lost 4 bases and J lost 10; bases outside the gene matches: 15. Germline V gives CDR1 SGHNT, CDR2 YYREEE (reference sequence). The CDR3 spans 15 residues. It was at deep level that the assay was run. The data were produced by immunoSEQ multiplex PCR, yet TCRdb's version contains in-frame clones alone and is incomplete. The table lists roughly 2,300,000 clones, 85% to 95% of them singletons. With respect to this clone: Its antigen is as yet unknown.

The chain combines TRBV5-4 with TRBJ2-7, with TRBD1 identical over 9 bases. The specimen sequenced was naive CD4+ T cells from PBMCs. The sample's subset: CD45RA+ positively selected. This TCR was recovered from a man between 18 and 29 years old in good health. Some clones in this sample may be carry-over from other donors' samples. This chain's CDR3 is CASSPSSTGGRRQYF. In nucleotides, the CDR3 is TGTGCCAGCAGCCCATCCTCGACAGGGGGTAGGCGTCAGTACTTC.